This entry lists 9 T cell receptor beta chains sequenced from one sample in a study of blood T cell repertoires in COVID-19. Libraries were prepared by immunoSEQ multiplex PCR; TCRdb keeps only in-frame clonotypes and omits some of them. The repertoire holds about 120,000 clones, 90% seen once, with under 4.5% in the top ten. Specimen: peripheral blood. These receptors were collected from a woman aged 55-70 years with COVID-19, enrolled during active disease.

The chain is built from TRBV5-1 and TRBJ1-1; 7 bases are shared with TRBD1. After removal of 2 bases from V and 4 bases from J, the junction contained 5 bases not matched to a gene. The CDR3 runs to 14 residues. CDR1 is SGHRS and CDR2 is YFSETQ in the germline V gene. The CDR3 loop is CASSLDRAPTEAFF. CDR3 bases: TGCGCCAGCAGCTTAGACAGGGCGCCCACTGAAGCTTTCTTT.

V gene TRBV11-2 combines with J gene TRBJ1-2; D may be TRBD1 (6 bases). Germline CDR1 reads SGHAT; CDR2 reads FQNNGV. The CDR3 has 14 residues. Trimming took off 5 bases at V and 2 bases at J, with 12 bases between the two ends. CDR3 residues: CASSTGTQNYGYTF. CDR3 nucleotide sequence: TGTGCCAGCAGCACCGGGACACAGAACTATGGCTACACCTTC.

The chain carries TRBV4-3 and TRBJ1-2; a weak D match, TRBD1 (5 bases). This CDR3 has 14 amino acids. Germline loops: CDR1 LGHNA, CDR2 YSLEER. V lost 0 bases, J lost 3 bases, and 8 bases lay in between. The CDR3 spells CASSQDDSYYGYTF. In DNA form, the CDR3 reads TGCGCCAGCAGCCAAGATGACAGTTACTATGGCTACACCTTC.

The chain combines TRBV6-2 or TRBV6-3 with TRBJ2-7; possible D gene TRBD1, 5 bases. CDR3 size: 13 residues. Trimming shortened V by 4 bases and J by 3 bases, and 10 bases separated the two germline ends. Germline V lookup: CDR1 MNHEY, CDR2 SVGEGT. For the CDR3, the DNA is TGTGCCAGCAGTTCCGGACACCTCTACGAGCAGTACTTC. Residues: CASSSGHLYEQYF.

The chain combines TRBV4-2 with TRBJ1-6; D not certain. V lost 0 bases and J 13 bases, leaving 16 bases between the germline ends. Germline CDR1 reads LGHNA; CDR2 reads YNFKEQ. This CDR3 contains 15 residues. CDR3 region: CASSQDGPFQAPLHF. In DNA, the CDR3 is TGTGCCAGCAGCCAAGATGGCCCCTTTCAGGCCCCCCTCCACTTT.

This chain connects TRBV9 to TRBJ2-5; D unresolved. The CDR3 spans 13 residues. The germline V gene encodes CDR1 SGDLS and CDR2 YYNGEE. The germline V and J ends were trimmed by 3 bases and 5 bases, with 11 bases remaining between them. The CDR3 loop reads CASSESSRETQYF. The CDR3 DNA sequence: TGTGCCAGCAGCGAGAGCTCGCGGGAGACCCAGTACTTC.

The chain recombines TRBV5-1 with TRBJ1-4; 10 bases fit TRBD1. The CDR3 length is 15 residues. Unmatched junction bases numbered 7, after V lost 4 bases and J lost 7 bases. Germline V gene sequence: CDR1 SGHRS, CDR2 YFSETQ. CDR3 coding DNA: TGCGCCAGCAGCACCCGGACAGGGGGAGGTGAAAAACTGTTTTTT. As protein: CASSTRTGGGEKLFF.

The chain joins TRBV5-1 to TRBJ1-2; D remains unclear. Trimming stripped 7 bases from V and 3 bases from J, with 16 bases between. The CDR3 has 14 amino acids. In germline, CDR1 is SGHRS, CDR2 YFSETQ. CDR3 in DNA: TGCGCCAGCCGGAGGACCTCAAGGGACTATGGCTACACCTTC. Encoded protein: CASRRTSRDYGYTF.

J is TRBJ1-3 and V is TRBV5-1; tentative D call: TRBD1 (5 bases). CDR3 length equals 14 residues. V was trimmed by 4 bases and J by 3 bases, leaving 11 bases between them. Germline CDR1 is SGHRS and CDR2 is YFSETQ. CDR3 residues: CASSEPGNGNTIYF. As DNA, the CDR3 is TGCGCCAGCAGCGAACCAGGGAATGGAAACACCATATATTTT.